These 11 T cell receptor beta chains originate from one sample sequenced in a study of blood T cell repertoires in COVID-19. TCRdb's copy holds only in-frame clones and misses some; the assay was immunoSEQ multiplex PCR. This sample has 95,000 to 120,000 clones, with around 85% found just once. The sequencing sample was made of peripheral blood. These receptors were obtained from a human donor in a cohort sampled during active COVID-19.

J is TRBJ1-6 and V is TRBV5-1; D perhaps matches TRBD1 (5 bases). This CDR3 is 15 amino acids long. Looked up from germline, CDR1 is SGHRS and CDR2 is YFSETQ. Trimming left V 3 bases short and J 6 bases short, with 13 bases between. The CDR3 sequence is CASSWDGGTNSPLHF. CDR3 DNA: TGCGCCAGCAGCTGGGACGGAGGGACTAATTCACCCCTCCACTTT. Full variable domain (rest looked up from reference TRBV5-1 and TRBJ1-6): KAGVTQTPRYLIKTRGQQVTLSCSPISGHRSVSWYQQTPGQGLQFLFEYFSETQRNKGNFPGRFSGRQFSNSRSEMNVSTLELGDSALYLCASSWDGGTNSPLHFGNGTRLTVT.

The chain recombines TRBV5-1 with TRBJ2-7; 7 nucleotides align to TRBD2. J lost 3 bases, V lost 7 bases, and 4 bases had no gene match. Germline CDR1 reads SGHRS; CDR2 reads YFSETQ. This CDR3 is 12 amino acids long. CDR3 protein: CASGAGDYEQYF. The CDR3 DNA follows: TGCGCCAGCGGGGCGGGGGACTACGAGCAGTACTTC.

CDR3 amino acids: CASSPQWGNTIYF. The CDR3 region has the DNA TGTGCCAGCAGTCCTCAGTGGGGAAACACCATATATTTT. The gene calls are TRBV6-5 and TRBJ1-3; no firm D call. Per germline, CDR1 MNHEY and CDR2 SVGAGI. V was clipped by 5 bases and J by 4 bases, with 9 bases between them. The CDR3 extends over 13 amino acids.

The V and J genes are TRBV28 and TRBJ1-1; D may be TRBD1 (6 bases). The CDR3 is made up of 15 amino acids. Trimming pared 4 bases from V and 1 base from J, leaving 13 bases between. The germline V gene encodes CDR1 MDHEN and CDR2 SYDVKM. CDR3 in amino acids: CASSWPSGQNTEAFF. DNA for the CDR3: TGTGCCAGCAGTTGGCCCTCGGGACAGAACACTGAAGCTTTCTTT.

With respect to this clone: At one of its ends the junction is not consistent with the germline gene, which may arise from a read error. The chain joins TRBV19 to TRBJ2-1; 10 positions match TRBD1. Germline V gene data show CDR1 as LNHDA and CDR2 as SQIVND (reference sequence). CDR3 length: 17 amino acids. The CDR3 sequence is CASSALLDRGPYNEQFF. The CDR3 DNA reads as TGTGCCAGTAGTGCACTGCTAGACAGGGGGCCCTACAATGAACAGTTCTTC. Filled out from reference TRBV19 and TRBJ2-1, the complete variable domain reads DGGITQSPKYLFRKEGQNVTLSCEQNLNHDAMYWYRQDPGQGLRLIYYSQIVNDFQKGDIAEGYSVSREKKESFPLTVTSAQKNPTAFYLCASSALLDRGPYNEQFFGPGTRLTVL.

This sequence joins TRBV6-5 and TRBJ2-3, with 12 bases fitting TRBD2. The length of the CDR3 is 13 residues. The germline V gene has CDR1 MNHEY and CDR2 SVGAGI. Losses at the gene ends were 10 bases for V and 6 bases for J; bases not matched to a gene: 5. The CDR3 nucleotides read TGTGCCACCGTACTAGCGGGGGGCGATACGCAGTATTTT. This translates into CATVLAGGDTQYF.

J is TRBJ2-1 and V is TRBV9, with TRBD2 matching 14 bases. The CDR3 spans 18 residues. Per the germline V gene, CDR1 is SGDLS and CDR2 is YYNGEE. V trimming: 5 bases; J trimming: 4 bases; junction bases outside the gene matches: 11. The CDR3 here is CASSVTSGGARGYNEQFF. CDR3 coding DNA: TGTGCCAGCAGTGTGACTAGCGGGGGGGCACGTGGGTACAATGAGCAGTTCTTC.

The chain links TRBV6-5 to TRBJ1-2, with D possibly being TRBD1 (6 bases). The CDR3 totals 13 residues. Germline CDR1 is MNHEY and CDR2 is SVGAGI. V lost 6 bases, J lost 4 bases, and 12 bases lay in between. Here the CDR3 reads CASSNRDRYGYTF. CDR3 coding DNA: TGTGCCAGCAGCAACAGGGACCGCTATGGCTACACCTTC.

The J gene is TRBJ2-1, the V gene TRBV29-1, with 8 positions matching TRBD2. V lost 7 bases, J lost 3 bases, and 17 bases stayed unmatched. Germline CDR1 and CDR2: SQVTM and ANQGSEA. CDR3 length equals 17 residues. CDR3 residues: CSASHRSSGGLYNEQFF. DNA for the CDR3: TGCAGCGCCTCCCATCGGTCAAGCGGGGGCCTCTACAATGAGCAGTTCTTC.

CDR3 in amino acids: CASGFFPGYYEQYF. CDR3 DNA: TGTGCTAGTGGTTTTTTTCCGGGGTACTACGAGCAGTACTTC. This sequence joins TRBV12-5 and TRBJ2-7; possible D gene TRBD2, 5 bases. Germline CDR1 LGHNT, CDR2 FRNRAP. Trimming cost V 3 bases and J 3 bases, with 12 bases left between them. The length of the CDR3 is 14 residues.

This clone has only a few counts. The chain combines TRBV19 with TRBJ1-2; D might be TRBD1 (6 bases). This CDR3 region has 14 residues. V lost 6 bases to trimming and J lost 8 bases, with 19 bases between them. Per the germline V gene, CDR1 is LNHDA and CDR2 is SQIVND (reference sequence). The CDR3: CASRPSRDIYGYTF. DNA for the CDR3: TGTGCCAGTAGACCGTCCCGGGACATTTACGGCTACACCTTC.